The 30 T cell receptor beta chains reported below all come from one sample, sequenced in a study of CD4 T cells in relation to SARS-CoV-2 and coronaviruses. Clones were read by immunoSEQ multiplex PCR, and TCRdb kept only the in-frame ones, dropping some. The table has about 26,000 clones, roughly 81% seen once. Their target antigens are unknown. Unexposed donor CD4+ T cells date from 2011-2018, before the COVID-19 pandemic. CD4+ T cells were isolated from the cells after about ten days of culture. Sequencing was carried out using CD4+ T cells from PBMCs, cultured in vitro. The receptors here all came from a human donor in good health.

The gene calls are TRBV30 and TRBJ1-1; D gene unclear. Germline V gives CDR1 GTSNPN, CDR2 SVGIG (reference sequence). The CDR3 contains 13 residues. Trimming removed 2 bases at V and 5 bases at J, with 12 bases between. CDR3 amino acids: CAWSFRGGTEAFF. The CDR3 DNA reads TGTGCCTGGAGTTTTCGTGGCGGGACTGAAGCTTTCTTT.

The rearrangement links TRBV7-2 to TRBJ2-3; D possibly matches TRBD1 or TRBD2 (5 bases each). With 1 base removed from V and 4 bases from J, the gap between germline ends came to 15 bases. This CDR3 is built from 16 residues. Germline-derived CDR1 and CDR2 are SGHTA and FQGNSA. The CDR3 spells CASSLEWRVGADTQYF. CDR3 coding DNA: TGTGCCAGCAGCTTAGAATGGCGCGTGGGGGCAGATACGCAGTATTTT.

V is TRBV14 and J is TRBJ2-5; 8 nucleotides align to TRBD1. The CDR3 totals 17 residues. Trimming cost V 2 bases and J 4 bases; bases outside gene matches: 12. The germline V gene has CDR1 SGHDN and CDR2 FVKESK. The CDR3 coding sequence is TGTGCCAGCAGCCAACATCTAAACAGGGGGTTAGGAGAGACCCAGTACTTC. This gives the protein CASSQHLNRGLGETQYF. The variable domain in full, with the rest retrieved from reference TRBV14 and TRBJ2-5, is EAGVTQFPSHSVIEKGQTVTLRCDPISGHDNLYWYRRVMGKEIKFLLHFVKESKQDESGMPNNRFLAERTGGTYSTLKVQPAELEDSGVYFCASSQHLNRGLGETQYFGPGTRLLVL.

The chain joins TRBV29-1 to TRBJ1-2, with D hard to call. CDR3 length: 13 residues. CDR1 and CDR2 from the germline V gene are SQVTM and ANQGSEA. V lost 3 bases and J 3 bases, leaving 11 bases between the germline ends. The CDR3 DNA is TGCAGCGTTGAGGAACAGCGCTACTATGGCTACACCTTC. Translating gives CSVEEQRYYGYTF. Complete variable domain (other parts from reference TRBV29-1 and TRBJ1-2): SAVISQKPSRDICQRGTSLTIQCQVDSQVTMMFWYRQQPGQSLTLIATANQGSEATYESGFVIDKFPISRPNLTFSTLTVSNMSPEDSSIYLCSVEEQRYYGYTFGSGTRLTVV.

Only a few counts were recorded for this clone. The V and J genes are TRBV2 and TRBJ2-1, with unresolved D. This CDR3 has 10 amino acids. CDR1 and CDR2 (germline): SNHLY, FYNNEI. Trimming pared 4 bases from V and 9 bases from J, leaving 4 bases between. CDR3 residues: CASSVLEQFF. DNA for the CDR3: TGTGCCAGCAGTGTCCTTGAGCAGTTCTTC. Filled out from reference TRBV2 and TRBJ2-1, the complete variable domain reads EPEVTQTPSHQVTQMGQEVILRCVPISNHLYFYWYRQILGQKVEFLVSFYNNEISEKSEIFDDQFSVERPDGSNFTLKIRSTKLEDSAMYFCASSVLEQFFGPGTRLTVL.

The chain employs TRBV7-6 and TRBJ2-1, with 7 bases that match TRBD1. Per germline, CDR1 SGHVS and CDR2 FNYEAQ. The CDR3 extends over 16 amino acids. V was pared by 5 bases and J by 3 bases, with 10 bases of the junction left unmatched. CDR3: CASSNPGTDRYNEQFF. The CDR3 DNA sequence: TGTGCCAGCAGCAACCCCGGGACAGACCGCTACAATGAGCAGTTCTTC.

By sample fraction, this clone is medium-sized (0.01 to 0.1%). V is TRBV12-3 or TRBV12-4 and J is TRBJ1-6; D gene unclear. The CDR3 contains 12 residues. V was pared by 4 bases and J by 10 bases, with 8 bases between. The CDR3 DNA reads as TGTGCCAGCAGTTCCCTTATGTCACCCCTCCACTTT. Translation gives CASSSLMSPLHF.

V gene TRBV6-2 or TRBV6-3 combines with J gene TRBJ2-3, with D possibly TRBD1 on 5 matching bases. Trimming took off 0 bases at V and 6 bases at J, with 13 bases between the two ends. The CDR3 sequence is 15 residues long. The germline CDR1 and CDR2 sequences are MNHEY and SVGEGT. The CDR3 sequence: CASSYSGRWVDTQYF. The CDR3 bases are TGTGCCAGCAGTTACTCGGGGCGTTGGGTGGATACGCAGTATTTT.

CDR3 DNA sequence: TGTGCCATCAGTGGCCGGACAGGGAAACCCTACGAGCAGTACTTC. Residues: CAISGRTGKPYEQYF. V is TRBV10-3 and J is TRBJ2-7; the match to TRBD1 covers 8 bases. Germline CDR1 reads ENHRY; CDR2 reads SYGVKD. CDR3 length: 15 residues. The trim removed 4 bases at V and 2 bases at J, leaving 7 bases unmatched.

CDR3 in DNA: TGTGCCAGCAGCTTGGTGGGACAGGGATCCTACGAGCAGTACTTC. Encoded protein: CASSLVGQGSYEQYF. The rearrangement uses TRBV5-7 and TRBJ2-7, with 9 bases matching TRBD1. TRBV5-7 is annotated as an ORF whose role is uncertain. The CDR3 is 15 amino acids. V shed 0 bases and J 1 base; nucleotides not matched to a gene: 2.

V is TRBV10-3 and J is TRBJ2-7; D remains unclear. The germline V gene has CDR1 ENHRY and CDR2 SYGVKD. The CDR3 consists of 12 residues. Trimming pared 6 bases from V and 6 bases from J, leaving 12 bases between. As DNA, the CDR3 is TGTGCCATCAGCGACCTTCTTCTCGAGCAGTACTTC. This sequence encodes CAISDLLLEQYF.

The J gene is TRBJ2-7, the V gene TRBV2; TRBD2 matches 7 bases. CDR3 size: 14 residues. CDR1 and CDR2 (germline): SNHLY, FYNNEI. V gave up 6 bases and J gave up 1 base; unmatched junction bases: 6. The CDR3 sequence is CASRGGRRSYEQYF. The DNA for the CDR3 is TGTGCCAGCAGGGGGGGGAGAAGGTCCTACGAGCAGTACTTC.

The rearrangement links TRBV6-6 to TRBJ2-1; TRBD1 matches at 8 bases. Germline trimming cut 4 bases from V and 0 bases from J; bases unmatched to any gene: 5. Germline CDR1 reads MNHNY; CDR2 reads SVGAGI (reference sequence). This CDR3 spans 16 amino acids. CDR3 amino acids: CASSSPGQGSYNEQFF. CDR3 nucleotide sequence: TGTGCCAGCAGTTCTCCCGGACAGGGCTCCTACAATGAGCAGTTCTTC.

The V call is TRBV5-6, the J call TRBJ2-3; TRBD1 agrees at 7 bases. Germline V gives CDR1 SGHDT, CDR2 YYEEEE. V lost 5 bases and J lost 1; bases outside the gene matches: 4. This CDR3 spans 14 amino acids. In DNA form, the CDR3 reads TGTGCCAGCAGTGATGGACAGGGCACAGATACGCAGTATTTT. Protein: CASSDGQGTDTQYF.

This rearrangement joins TRBV7-2 to TRBJ2-1; 14 bases line up with TRBD2. CDR1 and CDR2 from the germline V gene are SGHTA and FQGNSA. V trimming: 5 bases; J trimming: 9 bases; junction bases outside the gene matches: 3. The CDR3 totals 14 residues. The CDR3 loop is CASSGGLAGGEQFF. The DNA for the CDR3 is TGTGCCAGCAGCGGAGGACTAGCGGGGGGTGAGCAGTTCTTC.

The V gene is TRBV29-1, the J gene TRBJ1-4; tentative D call: TRBD1 (5 bases). V lost 0 bases and J lost 2, with 10 bases in between. The CDR3 totals 15 residues. Germline lookup yields CDR1 SQVTM and CDR2 ANQGSEA. The CDR3 sequence is CSVEESRGTNEKLFF. The CDR3 DNA is TGCAGCGTTGAAGAATCAAGGGGTACTAATGAAAAACTGTTTTTT. Combining the CDR3 with reference TRBV29-1 and TRBJ1-4 gives the whole variable domain SAVISQKPSRDICQRGTSLTIQCQVDSQVTMMFWYRQQPGQSLTLIATANQGSEATYESGFVIDKFPISRPNLTFSTLTVSNMSPEDSSIYLCSVEESRGTNEKLFFGSGTQLSVL.

V usage is TRBV11-2 and J usage is TRBJ1-2; D ambiguous. CDR3 length: 13 amino acids. Trimming cost V 3 bases and J 1 base, with 6 bases left between them. The germline V gene has CDR1 SGHAT and CDR2 FQNNGV. Here the CDR3 DNA reads TGTGCCAGCAGCTTCCGGGATAACTATGGCTACACCTTC. Residues: CASSFRDNYGYTF.

The chain recombines TRBV6-6 with TRBJ1-6, with TRBD1 as a possible D gene (5 bases). The germline V and J ends were trimmed by 5 bases and 8 bases, with 10 bases remaining between them. This CDR3 comprises 13 residues. The germline gives CDR1 MNHNY, CDR2 SVGAGI (reference sequence). CDR3 in DNA: TGTGCCAGCAGTACGGGGGGGTATTCACCCCTCCACTTT. Translation: CASSTGGYSPLHF.

This clone has only one observation. This chain connects TRBV7-9 to TRBJ2-3; no firm D call. Germline assignment: CDR1 SEHNR and CDR2 FQNEAQ (reference sequence). The CDR3 is made up of 14 amino acids. Trimming removed 3 bases at V and 0 bases at J, with 7 bases between. The CDR3 loop reads CASSLTLSTDTQYF. The CDR3, as DNA: TGTGCCAGCAGCTTGACGCTCAGCACAGATACGCAGTATTTT.

This clone showed up just a few times. The rearrangement uses TRBV7-2 and TRBJ2-3, with 10 bases that match TRBD2. This CDR3 has 15 residues. Germline CDR1 and CDR2: SGHTA and FQGNSA. Germline trimming cut 9 bases from V and 4 bases from J; bases unmatched to any gene: 10. The CDR3 here is CASREAGGPADTQYF. As DNA, the CDR3 is TGTGCCAGTCGAGAAGCGGGGGGGCCTGCAGATACGCAGTATTTT. The variable domain in full, completed from reference TRBV7-2 and TRBJ2-3, reads GAGVSQSPSNKVTEKGKDVELRCDPISGHTALYWYRQSLGQGLEFLIYFQGNSAPDKSGLPSDRFSAERTGGSVSTLTIQRTQQEDSAVYLCASREAGGPADTQYFGPGTRLTVL.

The CDR3 reads CASSQLGQASYEQYF. The CDR3 DNA follows: TGTGCCAGTAGCCAATTGGGACAGGCCTCCTACGAGCAGTACTTC. This chain joins TRBV19 and TRBJ2-7, with 8 bases lining up with TRBD1. Germline V gene lookup returns CDR1 LNHDA and CDR2 SQIVND (reference sequence). J lost 0 bases, V lost 6 bases, and 7 bases had no gene match. The CDR3 length is 15 residues.

The CDR3 sequence: CAWSAPVVVNTEAFF. The DNA of the CDR3 is TGTGCCTGGAGTGCCCCCGTGGTCGTGAACACTGAAGCTTTCTTT. The genes are TRBV30 and TRBJ1-1; D not resolved. The V gene lost 1 base and the J gene lost 0 bases, with 12 bases spanning the gap. The CDR3 covers 15 residues. Germline V gives CDR1 GTSNPN, CDR2 SVGIG (reference sequence).

This chain joins TRBV18 and TRBJ2-7, with D unclear. The V end lost 0 bases, the J end lost 0 bases, and 9 bases lay between the germline ends. The CDR3 loop spans 15 amino acids. The V gene's germline CDR1 is KGHSH and CDR2 LQKENI. DNA of the CDR3: TGTGCCAGCTCACCACCGGTCGGGTCCTCCTACGAGCAGTACTTC. Its translation is CASSPPVGSSYEQYF.

The chain uses TRBV27 and TRBJ2-7; TRBD2 aligns across 11 bases. CDR1 is MNHEY and CDR2 is SMNVEV in the germline V gene (reference sequence). V shed 2 bases, J shed 3 bases, and the junction held 18 bases outside the gene matches. The CDR3 is made up of 20 amino acids. The CDR3 sequence is CASSLPDRGVAGGPGYEQYF. The CDR3 DNA sequence: TGTGCCAGCAGTTTACCGGACAGGGGAGTAGCGGGAGGGCCCGGCTACGAGCAGTACTTC.

The chain links TRBV30 to TRBJ2-5; 8 nucleotides line up with TRBD1. The CDR3 totals 14 residues. The V gene's germline CDR1 is GTSNPN and CDR2 SVGIG (reference sequence). J lost 3 bases, V lost 5 bases, and 8 bases had no gene match. The CDR3: CAWVPRGRKETQYF. CDR3 DNA sequence: TGTGCCTGGGTCCCCAGGGGGCGCAAAGAGACCCAGTACTTC.

This clone was recorded once. The chain combines TRBV6-6 with TRBJ1-5, with D perhaps TRBD1 (5 bases). Trimming took 5 bases from V and 0 from J, leaving 14 bases between them. This CDR3 spans 16 amino acids. Germline-derived CDR1 and CDR2 are MNHNY and SVGAGI (reference sequence). CDR3 bases: TGTGCCAGCAGTATTATCCCGGGACGTAGCAATCAGCCCCAGCATTTT. Protein: CASSIIPGRSNQPQHF.

The gene calls are TRBV21-1 and TRBJ2-7; TRBD2 is taken as the D call from the table, unchecked against the DNA. TRBV21-1 is flagged as a pseudogene. The CDR3 has 16 residues. The DNA of the CDR3 is TGTGCCAGCAGCAACTTCGGGGGACCCGTTACCCACGAGCAGTACTTC. Its translation: CASSNFGGPVTHEQYF.

Of note for this clone: A read error may account for a junction end that differs from germline. The rearrangement joins TRBV7-7 to TRBJ2-5, with D perhaps TRBD1 or TRBD2 (5 bases each). Germline V CDR1 and CDR2: SSHAT, FNYEAQ (reference sequence). The CDR3 totals 16 residues. The CDR3 DNA reads as TGTGCTAGCAGCCACCAAGAGATCCGGGGCGGAGAGACCCAGTACTTC. Translated: CASSHQEIRGGETQYF.

The CDR3 is CASSLDGEQFF. CDR3 coding DNA: TGCGCCAGCAGCTTGGACGGGGAGCAGTTCTTC. The chain couples TRBV5-1 to TRBJ2-1; D gene ambiguous. From germline, CDR1 is SGHRS and CDR2 YFSETQ. This CDR3 spans 11 amino acids. Trimming took off 0 bases at V and 10 bases at J, with 5 bases between the two ends.

The chain has TRBV2 and TRBJ1-2; D perhaps matches TRBD1 (5 bases). The V end lost 6 bases, the J end lost 4 bases, and 9 bases lay between the germline ends. CDR3 size: 12 residues. Germline V CDR1 and CDR2: SNHLY, FYNNEI. For the CDR3, the DNA is TGTGCCAGCAGGCGGGACGGCTATGGCTACACCTTC. Translated, it gives CASRRDGYGYTF. Complete variable domain (other parts from reference TRBV2 and TRBJ1-2): EPEVTQTPSHQVTQMGQEVILRCVPISNHLYFYWYRQILGQKVEFLVSFYNNEISEKSEIFDDQFSVERPDGSNFTLKIRSTKLEDSAMYFCASRRDGYGYTFGSGTRLTVV.